These 26 T cell receptor beta chains were all obtained from the same sample, sequenced in a study of blood T cell repertoires in COVID-19. Some clones are missing from TCRdb's copy, which holds only in-frame ones; the method was immunoSEQ multiplex PCR. The data hold about 130,000 clones, with 84% observed a single time. Sequenced input: peripheral blood. These receptors were taken from an older woman with acute or convalescent COVID-19.

The chain employs TRBV12-3 or TRBV12-4 and TRBJ2-5; weak D call: TRBD1 (5 bases). V was clipped by 3 bases and J by 5 bases, with 10 bases between them. CDR3 length: 13 residues. The CDR3 nucleotides are TGTGCCAGCAGTTTTGCAGGGATGGAGACCCAGTACTTC. It encodes CASSFAGMETQYF.

The chain uses TRBV10-3 and TRBJ1-1; D might be TRBD1 (6 bases). Trimming shortened V by 0 bases and J by 5 bases, and 19 bases separated the two germline ends. Germline V gives CDR1 ENHRY, CDR2 SYGVKD. The CDR3 sequence is 17 residues long. In nucleotides, the CDR3 is TGTGCCATCAGTGAGTCTTACCGGGGGGCACGGGGTACTGAAGCTTTCTTT. Protein product: CAISESYRGARGTEAFF.

In this sample, this clone turned up once. The V call is TRBV2, the J call TRBJ1-2, with D maybe TRBD1 (5 bases). Trimming removed 4 bases from V and 9 bases from J, with 15 bases in between. This CDR3 comprises 13 residues. CDR1 and CDR2 (germline): SNHLY, FYNNEI. CDR3 sequence: CASSVGQGGRYTF. Written as DNA, the CDR3 is TGTGCCAGCAGTGTTGGTCAGGGAGGTCGCTACACCTTC.

The chain combines TRBV25-1 with TRBJ2-7; D gene unclear. This CDR3 region has 13 residues. Germline loops: CDR1 MGHDK, CDR2 SYGVNS. Trimming took off 3 bases at V and 7 bases at J, with 13 bases between the two ends. As DNA, the CDR3 is TGTGCCAGCAGTGACGTAGGAGCTACTGAGCAGTACGTC. Its protein is CASSDVGATEQYV.

The rearrangement uses TRBV6-5 and TRBJ2-7; 12 bases map to TRBD2. CDR3 size: 15 residues. The V and J ends lost 4 bases and 7 bases, in that order; junction bases with no gene match: 8. From germline, CDR1 is MNHEY and CDR2 SVGAGI. For the CDR3, the DNA is TGTGCCAGCAGTTCTAGCGGGGGGGCATTGGAAGAGCAGTACGTC. Translated, it gives CASSSSGGALEEQYV.

The chain couples TRBV3-1 (or the pseudogene TRBV3-2) to TRBJ1-1; TRBD1 aligns across 7 bases. Unmatched junction bases numbered 9, after V lost 5 bases and J lost 3 bases. There are 15 residues in the CDR3. Germline V lookup: CDR1 LGHDT, CDR2 YNNKEL (reference sequence). This CDR3 is CASSYPGQGDTEAFF. The CDR3 DNA is TGTGCCAGCAGCTATCCGGGGCAGGGGGACACTGAAGCTTTCTTT.

The rearrangement uses TRBV14 and TRBJ2-7; no clear D gene. Trimming took 3 bases from V and 2 from J, leaving 11 bases between them. The CDR3 is 14 amino acids. CDR1 and CDR2 (germline): SGHDN, FVKESK. Written as DNA, the CDR3 is TGTGCCAGCAGCCAGCACAGACAAACCTACGAGCAGTACTTC. Its protein product is CASSQHRQTYEQYF.

This chain joins TRBV5-1 and TRBJ1-1; D perhaps matches TRBD1 (5 bases). Looked up from germline, CDR1 is SGHRS and CDR2 is YFSETQ. Deletions cut 0 bases from V and 4 bases from J, with 13 bases between. The CDR3 consists of 15 residues. The CDR3 DNA sequence: TGCGCCAGCAGCTTGGGTCAGGGAAGAAGCACTGAAGCTTTCTTT. It specifies CASSLGQGRSTEAFF. Together with reference TRBV5-1 and TRBJ1-1, the CDR3 gives the full variable domain: KAGVTQTPRYLIKTRGQQVTLSCSPISGHRSVSWYQQTPGQGLQFLFEYFSETQRNKGNFPGRFSGRQFSNSRSEMNVSTLELGDSALYLCASSLGQGRSTEAFFGQGTRLTVV.

Here the CDR3 DNA reads TGTGCCAGCAGGCCGTCCGGGACAGGGGAAGGCTACACCTTC. Protein sequence: CASRPSGTGEGYTF. V usage is TRBV2 and J usage is TRBJ1-2, with 10 bases identical to TRBD1. Germline V CDR1 and CDR2: SNHLY, FYNNEI. The CDR3 runs 14 residues. V was clipped by 6 bases and J by 8 bases; unmatched bases: 9.

This clone was seen only once. The chain joins TRBV6-5 to TRBJ2-1; 7 bases align to TRBD2. The germline V gene encodes CDR1 MNHEY and CDR2 SVGAGI. The CDR3 has 15 residues. The V segment lost 2 bases and the J segment 4 bases; nucleotides outside the gene matches: 5. The CDR3 here is CASSYGQRGYNEQFF. In nucleotides, the CDR3 is TGTGCCAGCAGTTACGGCCAGCGGGGTTACAATGAGCAGTTCTTC.

This clone was seen a single time. This chain links TRBV11-2 with TRBJ1-3, with D tentatively TRBD1 (5 bases). V lost 5 bases, J lost 1 base, and 12 bases lay in between. CDR1 is SGHAT, CDR2 FQNNGV, per germline. The CDR3 runs to 15 residues. Written as DNA, the CDR3 is TGTGCCAGCAGCCTAAGTCAGGGATCTGGAAACACCATATATTTT. Translated: CASSLSQGSGNTIYF.

The gene calls are TRBV5-1 and TRBJ1-5, with 7 bases aligning to TRBD1. J gave up 0 bases and V 0 bases, and 0 bases lay outside the gene matches. The CDR3 runs to 15 residues. Germline CDR1 reads SGHRS; CDR2 reads YFSETQ. CDR3 in amino acids: CASSLGDSSNQPQHF. The CDR3 DNA reads TGCGCCAGCAGCTTGGGGGACAGTAGCAATCAGCCCCAGCATTTT.

This clone was found a few times. The CDR3 is CASGNTVYLAKNIQYF. The CDR3 bases are TGTGCCAGTGGAAATACAGTATACTTAGCCAAAAACATTCAGTACTTC. This rearrangement joins TRBV2 to TRBJ2-4; D remains unclear. The V end was cut by 9 bases, the J end by 0 bases, with 18 bases between. Germline V gene sequence: CDR1 SNHLY, CDR2 FYNNEI. The CDR3 spans 16 residues.

The rearrangement links TRBV6-5 to TRBJ1-6; a weak D match, TRBD1 (6 bases). Germline values: CDR1 MNHEY, CDR2 SVGAGI. V dropped 7 bases and J dropped 6 bases, with 10 bases sitting between them. The CDR3 contains 13 residues. The CDR3 reads CASNREGNSPLHF. The CDR3 DNA follows: TGTGCCAGCAACAGGGAAGGTAATTCACCCCTCCACTTT.

This clone was seen a handful of times. CDR3 sequence reads: CASSQSGGPSDTQYF. The CDR3 DNA follows: TGTGCCAGCAGCCAAAGCGGGGGGCCCAGTGATACGCAGTATTTT. The genes are TRBV3-1 (or the pseudogene TRBV3-2) and TRBJ2-3; 9 bases match TRBD2. This CDR3 is 15 amino acids long. Germline CDR1 is LGHDT and CDR2 is YNNKEL (reference sequence). V was pared by 2 bases and J by 6 bases, with 6 bases of the junction left unmatched.

This clone showed up just a few times. This rearrangement joins TRBV30 to TRBJ1-5; D is ambiguous. The V end was cut by 5 bases, the J end by 7 bases, with 9 bases between. Germline-derived CDR1 and CDR2 are GTSNPN and SVGIG (reference sequence). This CDR3 has 11 residues. CDR3 sequence reads: CAWGYRQPQHF. The CDR3 nucleotides are TGTGCCTGGGGATATAGACAGCCCCAGCATTTT.

This clone was detected only once. The V gene is TRBV5-1, the J gene TRBJ2-1; TRBD1 matches at 7 bases. Germline assignment: CDR1 SGHRS and CDR2 YFSETQ. V shed 7 bases, J shed 2 bases, and the junction held 0 bases outside the gene matches. The CDR3 runs to 12 residues. CDR3 residues: CASGTAYNEQFF. The DNA of the CDR3 is TGCGCCAGCGGGACAGCCTACAATGAGCAGTTCTTC.

This sequence joins TRBV3-1 (or the pseudogene TRBV3-2) and TRBJ2-3; 8 nucleotides line up with TRBD2. Germline-derived CDR1 and CDR2 are LGHDT and YNNKEL (reference sequence). The CDR3 spans 14 residues. With V trimmed by 1 base and J by 5 bases, 2 bases remained unmatched. The CDR3 DNA reads as TGTGCCAGCAGCCAAGCGGGGGGGATAGATACGCAGTATTTT. Amino acid sequence: CASSQAGGIDTQYF.

This clone has only one observation. This specimen includes other DNA sequences encoding the same CDR3. The V and J genes are TRBV2 and TRBJ1-1; D remains ambiguous. The CDR3 length is 14 residues. Germline assignment: CDR1 SNHLY and CDR2 FYNNEI. V was pared by 4 bases and J by 5 bases, with 14 bases between. Here the CDR3 DNA reads TGTGCCAGCAGTGGATCGGGCAGAGGGACTGAAGCTTTCTTT. Protein product: CASSGSGRGTEAFF.

The chain recombines TRBV12-3 or TRBV12-4 with TRBJ2-3; weak D call: TRBD2 (5 bases). This CDR3 is 12 amino acids long. V lost 3 bases and J 5 bases, leaving 6 bases between the germline ends. The CDR3 nucleotides are TGTGCCAGCAGTTTTGGAGGAGATACGCAGTATTTT. Translating it yields CASSFGGDTQYF.

The gene calls are TRBV19 and TRBJ2-5; 10 bases are a match to TRBD1. Germline V gene sequence: CDR1 LNHDA, CDR2 SQIVND (reference sequence). J lost 1 base, V lost 4 bases, and 6 bases had no gene match. The CDR3 is 16 residues long. The CDR3 coding sequence is TGTGCCAGTAGTAGACAGGGGGCCGGAGGCCAAGAGACCCAGTACTTC. It yields the protein CASSRQGAGGQETQYF.

V and J are TRBV5-1 and TRBJ2-6, with D maybe TRBD2 (5 bases). The CDR3 is 16 amino acids. Trimming cost V 1 base and J 0 bases, with 8 bases left between them. Germline values: CDR1 SGHRS, CDR2 YFSETQ. CDR3 protein: CASSLPRDSGANVLTF. The CDR3 DNA is TGCGCCAGCAGCTTGCCCCGGGACTCTGGGGCCAACGTCCTGACTTTC.

The V and J genes are TRBV6-5 and TRBJ1-3; D is unclear. Trimming took 8 bases from V and 10 from J, leaving 24 bases between them. This CDR3 region has 15 residues. The germline gives CDR1 MNHEY, CDR2 SVGAGI. The CDR3 region is CASDSSEGLSRTIYF. The CDR3 bases are TGTGCCAGCGACTCTTCAGAGGGTCTCTCCCGGACCATATATTTT.

V usage is TRBV10-3 and J usage is TRBJ1-1, with 8 positions matching TRBD1. Trimming removed 10 bases from V and 3 bases from J; junction bases left unmatched: 16. CDR3 length equals 16 residues. Germline values: CDR1 ENHRY, CDR2 SYGVKD. The CDR3 loop reads CATQRTGPGLYTEAFF. The CDR3 coding sequence is TGTGCCACCCAAAGGACAGGGCCTGGCCTTTACACTGAAGCTTTCTTT.

The table lists this clone with a count of one. V and J are TRBV24-1 and TRBJ2-5; D uncertain. Trimming stripped 1 base from V and 1 base from J, with 9 bases between. Germline V CDR1 and CDR2: KGHDR, SFDVKD. The CDR3 sequence is 15 residues long. This chain's CDR3 is CATSDFAERQETQYF. The CDR3 nucleotides are TGTGCCACCAGTGATTTCGCGGAGCGCCAAGAGACCCAGTACTTC.

The chain recombines TRBV24-1 with TRBJ2-5, with D possibly TRBD1 on 6 matching bases. Trimming shortened V by 2 bases and J by 2 bases, and 8 bases separated the two germline ends. Germline loops: CDR1 KGHDR, CDR2 SFDVKD. The CDR3 runs to 14 residues. The CDR3 spells CATSDWTAQETQYF. In DNA form, the CDR3 reads TGTGCCACCAGTGATTGGACAGCTCAAGAGACCCAGTACTTC.